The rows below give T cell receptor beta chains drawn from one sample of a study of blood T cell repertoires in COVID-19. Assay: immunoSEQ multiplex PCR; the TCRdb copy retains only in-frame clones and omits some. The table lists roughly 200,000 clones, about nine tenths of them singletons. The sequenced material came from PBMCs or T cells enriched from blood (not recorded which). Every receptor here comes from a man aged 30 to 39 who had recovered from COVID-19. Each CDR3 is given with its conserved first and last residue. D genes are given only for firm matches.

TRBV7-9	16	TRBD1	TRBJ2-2	CASSFATGGDTGELFF
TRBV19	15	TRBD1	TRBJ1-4	CASRFGDRGAEKLFF
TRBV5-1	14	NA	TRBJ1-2	CASSFLSGENGYTF
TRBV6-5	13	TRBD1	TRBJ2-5	CASSRQGKETQYF
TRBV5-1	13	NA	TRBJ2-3	CASGFQATDTQYF
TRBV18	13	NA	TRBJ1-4	CASSPDSYEKLFF
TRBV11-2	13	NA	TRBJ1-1	CASSLDGARSAFF
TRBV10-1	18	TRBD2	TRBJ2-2	CASSESLTSGTNTGELFF
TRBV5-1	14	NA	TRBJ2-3	CASGPGGNTDTQYF
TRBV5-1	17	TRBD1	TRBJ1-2	CASSDGDRVAFNYGYTF
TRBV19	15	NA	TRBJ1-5	CASSIRGDSNQPQHF
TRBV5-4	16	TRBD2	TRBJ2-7	CASSFRTSGTNYEQYF
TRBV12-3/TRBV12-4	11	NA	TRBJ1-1	CASSIRAEAFF
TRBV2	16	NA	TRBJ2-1	CASSDAHRVPTNEQFF
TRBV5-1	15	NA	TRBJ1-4	CASSIGWETNEKLFF
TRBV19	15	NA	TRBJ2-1	CASSPSGLIYNEQFF
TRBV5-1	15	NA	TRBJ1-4	CASSLEFREGEKLFF
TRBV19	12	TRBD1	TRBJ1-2	CATGTGGSRYTF
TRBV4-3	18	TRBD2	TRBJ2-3	CASSQVETSGGAADTQYF
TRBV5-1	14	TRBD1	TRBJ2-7	CASRYPGQGYEQYF
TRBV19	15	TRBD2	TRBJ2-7	CASSDTSGANYEQYF
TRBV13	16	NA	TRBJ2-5	CASSLGPATLKETQYF
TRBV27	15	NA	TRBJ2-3	CASSLLDTSTDTQYF
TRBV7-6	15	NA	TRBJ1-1	CASSLGEVPNTEAFF
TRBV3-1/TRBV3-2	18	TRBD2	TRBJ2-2	CASSQEGLGTTNTGELFF
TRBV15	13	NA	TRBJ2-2	CATSVLPPGELFF
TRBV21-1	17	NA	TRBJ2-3	CASSKGGLAGDCDTQYF
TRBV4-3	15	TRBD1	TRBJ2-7	CASSQDIDRVYEQYF
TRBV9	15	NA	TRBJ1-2	CASSVAPTANYGYTF
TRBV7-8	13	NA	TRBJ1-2	CASSLGTLNGYTF
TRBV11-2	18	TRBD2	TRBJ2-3	CASSRTWTSGSTTDTQYF
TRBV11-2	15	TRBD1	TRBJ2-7	CASSLSPTGVGEQYF
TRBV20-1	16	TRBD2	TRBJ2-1	CSASLSGRAPGNEQFF
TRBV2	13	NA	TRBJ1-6	CASREARNSPLHF
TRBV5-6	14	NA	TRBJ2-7	CASSLGPGLYEQYF
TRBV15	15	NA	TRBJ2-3	CAIKQDLPSTDTQYF
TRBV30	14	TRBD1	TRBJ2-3	CAWSQRQGIHTQYF
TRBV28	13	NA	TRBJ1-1	CASKDGGGTEAFF
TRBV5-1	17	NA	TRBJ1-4	CASSLTKGGSTNEKLFF
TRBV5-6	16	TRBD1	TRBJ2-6	CASSPGQARGANVLTF
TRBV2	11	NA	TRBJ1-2	CAIPGIYGYTF